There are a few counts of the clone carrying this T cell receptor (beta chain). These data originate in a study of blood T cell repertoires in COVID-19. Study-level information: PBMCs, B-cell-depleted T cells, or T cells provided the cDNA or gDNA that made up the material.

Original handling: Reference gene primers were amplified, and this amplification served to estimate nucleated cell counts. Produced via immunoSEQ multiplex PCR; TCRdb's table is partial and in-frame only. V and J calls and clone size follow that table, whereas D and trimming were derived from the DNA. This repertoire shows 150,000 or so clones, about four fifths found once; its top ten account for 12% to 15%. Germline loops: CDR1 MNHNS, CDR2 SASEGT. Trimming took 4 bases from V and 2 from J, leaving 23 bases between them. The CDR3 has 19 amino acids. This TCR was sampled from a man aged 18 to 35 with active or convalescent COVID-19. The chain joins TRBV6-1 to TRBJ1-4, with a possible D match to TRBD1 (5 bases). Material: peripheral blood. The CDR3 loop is CASSGQYRGFAGTNEKLFF. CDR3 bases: TGTGCCAGCAGTGGACAGTATCGGGGGTTCGCAGGGACTAATGAAAAACTGTTTTTT.